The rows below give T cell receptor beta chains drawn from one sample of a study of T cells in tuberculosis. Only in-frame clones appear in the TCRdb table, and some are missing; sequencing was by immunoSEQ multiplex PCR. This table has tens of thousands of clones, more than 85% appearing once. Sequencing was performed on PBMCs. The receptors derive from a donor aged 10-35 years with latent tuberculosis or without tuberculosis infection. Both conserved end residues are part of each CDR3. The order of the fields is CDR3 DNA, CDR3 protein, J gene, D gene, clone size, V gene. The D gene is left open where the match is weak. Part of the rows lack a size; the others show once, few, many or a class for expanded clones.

cdr3_nt: TGTGCCAGCTCACCACTAGCGGGAGGGCCCTCCTACAATGAGCAGTTCTTC; cdr3_aa: CASSPLAGGPSYNEQFF; j_call: TRBJ2-1; d_call: TRBD2; clone_size: NA; v_call: TRBV18
cdr3_nt: TGTGCCAGCAGTTCCACGGTTACGGGAGGGAGAGGGGATACGCAGTATTTT; cdr3_aa: CASSSTVTGGRGDTQYF; j_call: TRBJ2-3; d_call: TRBD2; clone_size: NA; v_call: TRBV28
cdr3_nt: TGCAGCGTTTTTGGCGGTAATGAAAAACTGTTTTTT; cdr3_aa: CSVFGGNEKLFF; j_call: TRBJ1-4; d_call: NA; clone_size: NA; v_call: TRBV29-1
cdr3_nt: TGTGCCAGCAGCCCCGAGGGGGGGGGCCGCTTGGCGTACAATGAGCAGTTCTTC; cdr3_aa: CASSPEGGGRLAYNEQFF; j_call: TRBJ2-1; d_call: NA; clone_size: NA; v_call: TRBV13
cdr3_nt: TGTGCCAGCAGTGAACGACCTAGCGCCTACGAGCAGTACTTC; cdr3_aa: CASSERPSAYEQYF; j_call: TRBJ2-7; d_call: NA; clone_size: NA; v_call: TRBV2
cdr3_nt: TGCGCCAGCAGCCAAGATCCGACAGGGGGCAACGCTGAAGCTTTCTTT; cdr3_aa: CASSQDPTGGNAEAFF; j_call: TRBJ1-1; d_call: TRBD1; clone_size: once; v_call: TRBV4-3
cdr3_nt: TGTGCCAGCAGTTTACGGTTCACCGGGGAGCTGTTTTTT; cdr3_aa: CASSLRFTGELFF; j_call: TRBJ2-2; d_call: NA; clone_size: NA; v_call: TRBV27
cdr3_nt: TGTGCCAGCAGTTACTCGACGGGCTACGAGCAGTACTTC; cdr3_aa: CASSYSTGYEQYF; j_call: TRBJ2-7; d_call: NA; clone_size: NA; v_call: TRBV6-5
cdr3_nt: TGTGCCAGCAGCGCGATAGCGGGAGGCTGGAATGAGCAGTTCTTC; cdr3_aa: CASSAIAGGWNEQFF; j_call: TRBJ2-1; d_call: TRBD2; clone_size: once; v_call: TRBV6-1
cdr3_nt: TGTGCCAGCAGCGCTTATGTGGGACAGGGGACCGGGGAGCTGTTTTTT; cdr3_aa: CASSAYVGQGTGELFF; j_call: TRBJ2-2; d_call: TRBD1; clone_size: NA; v_call: TRBV7-8
cdr3_nt: TGTGCCAGCAGTTTAAATGTAGTAAGCATGAACACTGAAGCTTTCTTT; cdr3_aa: CASSLNVVSMNTEAFF; j_call: TRBJ1-1; d_call: NA; clone_size: NA; v_call: TRBV28
cdr3_nt: TGTGCCAGCAGCTTGACTGCCGAGCAGTACTTC; cdr3_aa: CASSLTAEQYF; j_call: TRBJ2-7; d_call: NA; clone_size: NA; v_call: TRBV5-6
cdr3_nt: TGCGCCAGCAGCTTGGGGACAGCTAACTATGGCTACACCTTC; cdr3_aa: CASSLGTANYGYTF; j_call: TRBJ1-2; d_call: NA; clone_size: NA; v_call: TRBV5-1
cdr3_nt: TGTGCCAGCAGTGAAGCCCAGGGGATAGGGCTAGCGGGAGGGCCTGACAAGCAGTTCTTC; cdr3_aa: CASSEAQGIGLAGGPDKQFF; j_call: TRBJ2-1; d_call: TRBD2; clone_size: once; v_call: TRBV6-1
cdr3_nt: TGTGCCAGCACAGACACTGGAAACACCATATATTTT; cdr3_aa: CASTDTGNTIYF; j_call: TRBJ1-3; d_call: NA; clone_size: NA; v_call: TRBV28
cdr3_nt: TGTGCCAGTAGCCCAGGAAGTTTTTATCTAGCGCCACACACAGATACGCAGTATTTT; cdr3_aa: CASSPGSFYLAPHTDTQYF; j_call: TRBJ2-3; d_call: NA; clone_size: NA; v_call: TRBV19
cdr3_nt: TGTGCCAGCAGCGACAGGGGAGATGGCTACACCTTC; cdr3_aa: CASSDRGDGYTF; j_call: TRBJ1-2; d_call: TRBD1; clone_size: NA; v_call: TRBV6-5
cdr3_nt: TGTGCCAGCAGCGTAGCTAACGGGGGGGCCACAGATACGCAGTATTTT; cdr3_aa: CASSVANGGATDTQYF; j_call: TRBJ2-3; d_call: TRBD2; clone_size: NA; v_call: TRBV9
cdr3_nt: TGCGCCAGCAGAACCGGGACAGGAAACACCGGGGAGCTGTTTTTT; cdr3_aa: CASRTGTGNTGELFF; j_call: TRBJ2-2; d_call: TRBD1; clone_size: NA; v_call: TRBV5-1
cdr3_nt: TGTGCCAGCAGTGGAAATACGGGACAGCCCTATGGCTACACCTTC; cdr3_aa: CASSGNTGQPYGYTF; j_call: TRBJ1-2; d_call: TRBD1; clone_size: NA; v_call: TRBV6-1
cdr3_nt: TGTGCCAGCAGTTCACCGGGACAGGGGCGTCAGCCCCAGCATTTT; cdr3_aa: CASSSPGQGRQPQHF; j_call: TRBJ1-5; d_call: TRBD1; clone_size: NA; v_call: TRBV28
cdr3_nt: TGTGCCAGTAGTACAGGGGCCGTAGATACGCAGTATTTT; cdr3_aa: CASSTGAVDTQYF; j_call: TRBJ2-3; d_call: NA; clone_size: NA; v_call: TRBV19
cdr3_nt: TGTGCCAGCAGACTTACCCGGGAGGCGCTTAACACTGAAGCTTTCTTT; cdr3_aa: CASRLTREALNTEAFF; j_call: TRBJ1-1; d_call: NA; clone_size: NA; v_call: TRBV27
cdr3_nt: TGTGCCAGCAGTCCTCTGGGGCGGTCCACAGATACGCAGTATTTT; cdr3_aa: CASSPLGRSTDTQYF; j_call: TRBJ2-3; d_call: NA; clone_size: NA; v_call: TRBV6-6
cdr3_nt: TGTGCCAGCAGCGCGCGGTCACAGGGTCTCCACAATGAGCAGTTCTTC; cdr3_aa: CASSARSQGLHNEQFF; j_call: TRBJ2-1; d_call: NA; clone_size: NA; v_call: TRBV7-9
cdr3_nt: TGTGCCAGTAGTATAGGGGACTACCCCTACGAGCAGTACTTC; cdr3_aa: CASSIGDYPYEQYF; j_call: TRBJ2-7; d_call: TRBD2; clone_size: NA; v_call: TRBV19
cdr3_nt: TGTGCCAGCAGCGTAGTAGACTCCACAGATACGCAGTATTTT; cdr3_aa: CASSVVDSTDTQYF; j_call: TRBJ2-3; d_call: NA; clone_size: NA; v_call: TRBV9
cdr3_nt: TGTGCCAGCAGCTCGAGAGGCACTGATACCTACGAGCAGTACTTC; cdr3_aa: CASSSRGTDTYEQYF; j_call: TRBJ2-7; d_call: NA; clone_size: once; v_call: TRBV7-2
cdr3_nt: TGCGCCAGCAGCTTGGTTGGGACAGGAGATGGCTACACCTTC; cdr3_aa: CASSLVGTGDGYTF; j_call: TRBJ1-2; d_call: TRBD1; clone_size: NA; v_call: TRBV5-1
cdr3_nt: TGTGCCAGTAGTATCCTAGCGGGTAGTCCCTACAATGAGCAGTTCTTC; cdr3_aa: CASSILAGSPYNEQFF; j_call: TRBJ2-1; d_call: TRBD2; clone_size: once; v_call: TRBV19
cdr3_nt: TGTGCCAGCAGCGTAGGGGTCCTAGCGGGTCTGTACAATGAGCAGTTCTTC; cdr3_aa: CASSVGVLAGLYNEQFF; j_call: TRBJ2-1; d_call: TRBD2; clone_size: NA; v_call: TRBV9
cdr3_nt: TGTGCCAGCAGTTCACAGGGGCGTAGTCAGCCCCAGCATTTT; cdr3_aa: CASSSQGRSQPQHF; j_call: TRBJ1-5; d_call: TRBD1; clone_size: NA; v_call: TRBV2
cdr3_nt: TGTGCCAGCAGCTTAAGGACTAGCGGGTCTCGCAATGAGCAGTTCTTC; cdr3_aa: CASSLRTSGSRNEQFF; j_call: TRBJ2-1; d_call: TRBD2; clone_size: NA; v_call: TRBV7-3
cdr3_nt: TGTGCCAGCAGCGCGACTAGCGGGAGTTACAATGAGCAGTTCTTC; cdr3_aa: CASSATSGSYNEQFF; j_call: TRBJ2-1; d_call: TRBD2; clone_size: NA; v_call: TRBV5-4
cdr3_nt: TGCAGCGTTACAGGTGTAGCCAAAAACATTCAGTACTTC; cdr3_aa: CSVTGVAKNIQYF; j_call: TRBJ2-4; d_call: NA; clone_size: NA; v_call: TRBV29-1
cdr3_nt: TGTGCCAGCGGGAGGGGGGACACTGAAGCTTTCTTT; cdr3_aa: CASGRGDTEAFF; j_call: TRBJ1-1; d_call: NA; clone_size: NA; v_call: TRBV6-7
cdr3_nt: TGTGCCAGCAGCCAGGGGACCTCAAATTCACCCCTCCACTTT; cdr3_aa: CASSQGTSNSPLHF; j_call: TRBJ1-6; d_call: NA; clone_size: NA; v_call: TRBV7-3
cdr3_nt: TGTGCCATCAGGGGACATGGACAAGAGACCCAGTACTTC; cdr3_aa: CAIRGHGQETQYF; j_call: TRBJ2-5; d_call: NA; clone_size: few; v_call: TRBV10-3
cdr3_nt: TGCAGCGGGCTAACGTGGACAGGGGACGGCTACACCTTC; cdr3_aa: CSGLTWTGDGYTF; j_call: TRBJ1-2; d_call: TRBD1; clone_size: NA; v_call: TRBV29-1
cdr3_nt: TGTGCCAGCTTTGACAGGGGGCTAACTAATGAAAAACTGTTTTTT; cdr3_aa: CASFDRGLTNEKLFF; j_call: TRBJ1-4; d_call: TRBD1; clone_size: NA; v_call: TRBV6-6
cdr3_nt: TGTGCCAGCAGCTCAGGGGGCGGGGTAATTGATGAGCAGTTCTTC; cdr3_aa: CASSSGGGVIDEQFF; j_call: TRBJ2-1; d_call: TRBD1; clone_size: NA; v_call: TRBV7-8
cdr3_nt: TGTGCCAGCAGCTTAAGGTGGCAGGGGACCGGGGAGCTGTTTTTT; cdr3_aa: CASSLRWQGTGELFF; j_call: TRBJ2-2; d_call: NA; clone_size: NA; v_call: TRBV11-2